A single sample is the source of the 25 T cell receptor beta chains below, sequenced in a study of blood T cell repertoires in COVID-19. Some clones are missing from TCRdb's copy, which holds only in-frame ones; the method was immunoSEQ multiplex PCR. This table holds 65,000 to 75,000 clones, roughly 83% found once. The sequencing sample was made of peripheral blood. Receptor source: a man older than 75 with acute or convalescent COVID-19.

The chain joins TRBV6-2 or TRBV6-3 to TRBJ2-7; no definite D call. This CDR3 comprises 14 residues. The V gene lost 5 bases and the J gene lost 4 bases, with 15 bases spanning the gap. CDR1 is MNHEY and CDR2 is SVGEGT in the germline V gene. In DNA form, the CDR3 reads TGTGCCAGCAGTCTTTCACAATTAAAGTACGAGCAGTACTTC. Protein product: CASSLSQLKYEQYF.

This clone was counted a few times. This chain connects TRBV5-6 to TRBJ2-2; 9 nucleotides line up with TRBD1. Trimming cost V 0 bases and J 7 bases; bases outside gene matches: 7. This CDR3 region has 16 residues. CDR1 SGHDT and CDR2 YYEEEE come from the germline V gene. CDR3 region: CASSLGRTGDDGELFF. As DNA, the CDR3 is TGTGCCAGCAGCTTGGGAAGGACAGGGGACGACGGGGAGCTGTTTTTT.

The genes are TRBV27 and TRBJ1-4, with 7 bases lining up with TRBD1. Losses at the gene ends were 6 bases for V and 7 bases for J; bases not matched to a gene: 8. The length of the CDR3 is 14 residues. In germline, CDR1 is MNHEY, CDR2 SMNVEV (reference sequence). The CDR3 loop is CASRLRQGSEKLFF. Here the CDR3 DNA reads TGTGCCAGCAGGTTGAGACAGGGCTCTGAAAAACTGTTTTTT.

This chain joins TRBV2 and TRBJ1-2; 8 bases are shared with TRBD1. This CDR3 comprises 12 residues. V lost 6 bases to trimming and J lost 8 bases; unmatched junction nucleotides: 5. The germline CDR1 and CDR2 sequences are SNHLY and FYNNEI. The CDR3 region is CASRRQGSGYTF. The CDR3 coding sequence is TGTGCCAGCAGAAGACAGGGGTCGGGCTACACCTTC.

The J gene is TRBJ2-3, the V gene TRBV24-1, with TRBD1 matching 7 bases. The CDR3 runs to 15 residues. V shed 1 base and J 1 base; nucleotides not matched to a gene: 1. Germline CDR1 is KGHDR and CDR2 is SFDVKD. The CDR3: CATSDFDRGTDTQYF. CDR3 bases: TGTGCCACCAGTGATTTCGACAGGGGCACAGATACGCAGTATTTT.

The gene calls are TRBV15 and TRBJ2-3; 7 bases agree with TRBD1. This CDR3 spans 14 amino acids. Per germline, CDR1 LNHNV and CDR2 YYDKDF (reference sequence). The J segment lost 6 bases and the V segment lost 3 bases, leaving 6 bases of the junction unmatched. CDR3 DNA: TGTGCCACCAGCAGTATCAGCAGGGGGGATACGCAGTATTTT. Translated: CATSSISRGDTQYF.

CDR3 sequence reads: CASSPREASTYEQYF. As DNA, the CDR3 is TGTGCCAGCTCACCCCGGGAGGCATCCACCTACGAGCAGTACTTC. The chain links TRBV18 to TRBJ2-7; 7 bases align to TRBD2. The V and J ends lost 3 bases and 2 bases, in that order; junction bases with no gene match: 7. This CDR3 region has 15 residues. Germline V gene data show CDR1 as KGHSH and CDR2 as LQKENI.

The CDR3 reads CASSKAGRPYNSPLHF. Here the CDR3 DNA reads TGTGCCAGCAGCAAAGCCGGCAGGCCCTATAATTCACCCCTCCACTTT. The chain uses TRBV21-1 and TRBJ1-6; the table's D call of TRBD1 was not tested on the DNA. TRBV21-1 is a pseudogene segment. The CDR3 sequence is 16 residues long.

The chain has TRBV7-9 and TRBJ2-5; 12 positions match TRBD1. The CDR3 loop spans 14 amino acids. Germline-derived CDR1 and CDR2 are SEHNR and FQNEAQ (reference sequence). V lost 11 bases to trimming and J lost 5 bases; unmatched junction nucleotides: 9. The CDR3, as DNA: TGTGCCTCCCCCCGGGACAGGGGGCATGAGACCCAGTACTTC. This translates into CASPRDRGHETQYF.

This clone appeared once. The J gene is TRBJ2-1, the V gene TRBV29-1; a possible D gene is TRBD1 (5 bases). The CDR3 length is 12 residues. Looked up from germline, CDR1 is SQVTM and CDR2 is ANQGSEA. Deletions cut 7 bases from V and 0 bases from J, with 7 bases between. The DNA of the CDR3 is TGCAGCGGTGGGGCCTCCTACAATGAGCAGTTCTTC. Protein product: CSGGASYNEQFF.

The chain combines TRBV5-4 with TRBJ2-2, with TRBD1 matching over 10 bases. Germline values: CDR1 SGHNT, CDR2 YYREEE (reference sequence). The CDR3 length is 16 residues. After removal of 4 bases from V and 1 base from J, the junction contained 4 bases not matched to a gene. The CDR3 loop reads CASSPTGGKNTGELFF. CDR3 DNA sequence: TGTGCCAGCAGCCCGACAGGGGGCAAGAACACCGGGGAGCTGTTTTTT.

This chain connects TRBV18 to TRBJ2-7; maybe TRBD1 (6 bases). From germline, CDR1 is KGHSH and CDR2 LQKENI. This CDR3 spans 13 amino acids. Trimming stripped 3 bases from V and 5 bases from J, with 11 bases between. The DNA of the CDR3 is TGTGCCAGCTCACCGCAGGGGTCCGACGAGCAGTACTTC. The encoded protein is CASSPQGSDEQYF.

This chain joins TRBV6-2 or TRBV6-3 and TRBJ2-5, with TRBD2 matching over 10 bases. Germline CDR1 and CDR2: MNHEY and SVGEGT. The CDR3 has 17 residues. Germline trimming cut 2 bases from V and 2 bases from J; bases unmatched to any gene: 8. The CDR3 is CASSYGVLAGIQETQYF. In DNA form, the CDR3 reads TGTGCCAGCAGTTACGGGGTACTAGCGGGGATACAAGAGACCCAGTACTTC.

This chain uses TRBV7-9 with TRBJ1-1; possible D gene TRBD1, 6 bases. CDR1 is SEHNR and CDR2 is FQNEAQ in the germline V gene (reference sequence). The germline V and J ends were trimmed by 5 bases and 1 base, with 11 bases remaining between them. This CDR3 region has 14 residues. The CDR3 nucleotides read TGTGCCAGCAGCCAGGGGAGACCGAACACTGAAGCTTTCTTT. This gives the protein CASSQGRPNTEAFF.

The rearrangement links TRBV6-2 or TRBV6-3 to TRBJ1-2; 7 bases match TRBD1. J lost 0 bases, V lost 2 bases, and 9 bases had no gene match. CDR1 is MNHEY and CDR2 is SVGEGT in the germline V gene. The CDR3 covers 17 residues. In DNA, the CDR3 is TGTGCCAGCAGTTACACCAGTACCGGGACAGCTAACTATGGCTACACCTTC. Protein product: CASSYTSTGTANYGYTF.

The gene calls are TRBV4-3 and TRBJ1-1, with D perhaps TRBD1 (6 bases). The CDR3 extends over 14 amino acids. Germline V gene lookup returns CDR1 LGHNA and CDR2 YSLEER. V dropped 4 bases and J dropped 7 bases, with 16 bases sitting between them. As DNA, the CDR3 is TGCGCCAGCAGCCCGCGGACAGACAGCTTTGAAGCTTTCTTT. The encoded protein is CASSPRTDSFEAFF.

The chain joins TRBV7-9 to TRBJ2-3; D is possibly TRBD1 (6 bases). Trimming took off 6 bases at V and 4 bases at J, with 11 bases between the two ends. The CDR3 loop spans 13 amino acids. Germline V gene lookup returns CDR1 SEHNR and CDR2 FQNEAQ (reference sequence). CDR3 nucleotides: TGTGCCAGCAGGGCAACAGGGCCAGATACGCAGTATTTT. Translating it yields CASRATGPDTQYF.

The V and J genes are TRBV18 and TRBJ1-5; TRBD1 agrees at 11 bases. The CDR3 totals 16 residues. The junction had 8 bases not matched to a gene; V was cut back by 5 bases and J by 5 bases. The germline gives CDR1 KGHSH, CDR2 LQKENI. The CDR3 is CASSSGQGASDQPQHF. The CDR3 DNA reads TGTGCCAGCTCATCAGGACAGGGGGCGTCGGATCAGCCCCAGCATTTT.

This chain connects TRBV5-1 to TRBJ1-6, with 8 bases lining up with TRBD1. This CDR3 is 14 amino acids long. The trim removed 1 base at V and 9 bases at J, leaving 3 bases unmatched. Germline assignment: CDR1 SGHRS and CDR2 YFSETQ. CDR3 nucleotide sequence: TGCGCCAGCAGCTTGACAGGGGGGACTTCACCCCTCCACTTT. It is translated as CASSLTGGTSPLHF.

This rearrangement joins TRBV29-1 to TRBJ2-3; 9 bases align to TRBD2. Germline V gives CDR1 SQVTM, CDR2 ANQGSEA. The junction had 4 bases not matched to a gene; V was cut back by 6 bases and J by 0 bases. The CDR3 has 14 amino acids. The CDR3 nucleotides are TGCAGCGTCCCACTAGCGGGTAGCACAGATACGCAGTATTTT. Its translation is CSVPLAGSTDTQYF.

The chain employs TRBV21-1 and TRBJ2-2; the DNA was not compared with TRBD1, the D call given in the table. TRBV21-1 is assigned pseudogene status. The CDR3 runs 15 residues. The CDR3 protein is CASSPGQGVTGELFF. The CDR3 bases are TGTGCCAGCAGCCCCGGACAGGGGGTTACCGGGGAGCTGTTTTTT.

The sample holds a few counts of this clone. The chain recombines TRBV27 with TRBJ1-3; 7 bases agree with TRBD1. The CDR3 is 14 residues long. Germline CDR1 is MNHEY and CDR2 is SMNVEV (reference sequence). The ends lost 7 bases at V and 2 bases at J; junction bases unmatched: 5. CDR3 sequence (DNA): TGTGCCAGCACGACAGGGAAGACTGGAAACACCATATATTTT. Its translation is CASTTGKTGNTIYF.

The V and J genes are TRBV4-3 and TRBJ1-2; no definite D call. Germline CDR1 reads LGHNA; CDR2 reads YSLEER. V was cut by 0 bases and J by 2 bases, with 4 bases left in between. This CDR3 is built from 13 residues. The CDR3 nucleotides are TGCGCCAGCAGCCAAGATCAGAACTATGGCTACACCTTC. Amino acids: CASSQDQNYGYTF.

The genes are TRBV11-2 and TRBJ2-2, with 9 bases lining up with TRBD1. The CDR3 contains 17 residues. Per germline, CDR1 SGHAT and CDR2 FQNNGV. The junction had 11 bases not matched to a gene; V was cut back by 5 bases and J by 4 bases. CDR3 in amino acids: CASSQRGQGIPTGELFF. CDR3 DNA: TGTGCCAGCAGCCAGCGGGGACAGGGAATACCCACCGGGGAGCTGTTTTTT.

The chain links TRBV2 to TRBJ1-1, with TRBD1 matching over 9 bases. The CDR3 sequence is 15 residues long. Germline V lookup: CDR1 SNHLY, CDR2 FYNNEI. V was pared by 0 bases and J by 8 bases, with 7 bases of the junction left unmatched. CDR3 in amino acids: CASSEAGTGIGEAFF. In DNA form, the CDR3 reads TGTGCCAGCAGTGAAGCGGGGACAGGGATTGGGGAAGCTTTCTTT. The full variable domain, its missing parts supplied by reference TRBV2 and TRBJ1-1, is EPEVTQTPSHQVTQMGQEVILRCVPISNHLYFYWYRQILGQKVEFLVSFYNNEISEKSEIFDDQFSVERPDGSNFTLKIRSTKLEDSAMYFCASSEAGTGIGEAFFGQGTRLTVV.